This is a list of T cell receptor beta chains from one sample in a study of response to subunit inactivated influenza vaccine. TCRdb reanalysed the RT-PCR reads using MiXCR and keeps one entry per CDR3 protein. This table has 200,000 to 300,000 distinct CDR3 sequences, over 9% appearing once. Sequencing used non-naive T cells sorted from PBMCs, obtained around 15 days before vaccination. These receptor sequences come from a man aged 50 to 59 who received an inactivated influenza vaccine. Each CDR3 is given with its conserved first and last residue. Each record gives: J gene, D gene, clone size, V gene, CDR3 protein, CDR3 DNA. The D gene is left open where the match is weak. For some rows the clone size is stated as once, few or many, or as a class when expanded; others skip it.

>TRBJ2-5|.|many|TRBV5-1
CASSLSQAQETQYF
TGCGCCAGCAGCTTGTCTCAAGCACAAGAGACCCAGTACTTC
>TRBJ2-7|TRBD1|few|TRBV28
CASSGGQGVLWEQYF
TGTGCCAGCAGTGGGGGACAGGGAGTCTTGTGGGAGCAGTACTTC
>TRBJ2-7|.|few|TRBV7-9
CASTGVGAQYF
TGTGCCAGCACCGGGGTAGGGGCGCAGTACTTC
>TRBJ2-7|.|many|TRBV5-5
CASSLEEFFGEQYF
TGTGCCAGCAGCTTGGAAGAATTTTTTGGGGAGCAGTACTTC
>TRBJ2-7|.|few|TRBV6-1
CASSALGVSYEQYF
TGTGCCAGCAGTGCCCTGGGGGTCAGCTACGAGCAGTACTTC
>TRBJ1-2|.|.|TRBV9
CASSAARVLTF
TGTGCCAGCAGCGCGGCCAGGGTGCTCACCTTC
>TRBJ1-2|.|medium-sized|TRBV10-2
CASSETTMQYGYTF
TGCGCCAGCAGTGAGACGACCATGCAATATGGCTACACCTTC
>TRBJ1-2|TRBD1|many|TRBV12-3/TRBV12-4
CASSSQQGTYGYTF
TGTGCCAGCAGTTCCCAACAGGGGACCTATGGCTACACCTTC
>TRBJ2-7|.|.|TRBV13
CASSSPSYEQYF
TGTGCCAGCAGCTCCCCTTCCTACGAGCAGTACTTC
>TRBJ1-5|.|few|TRBV7-2
CASSLATSQPQHF
TGTGCCAGCAGCTTAGCGACGAGTCAGCCCCAGCATTTT
>TRBJ2-2|.|few|TRBV7-8
CASSLIYGETGELFF
TGTGCCAGCAGCTTGATTTACGGGGAAACCGGGGAGCTGTTTTTT
>TRBJ1-4|TRBD1|few|TRBV12-3/TRBV12-4
CASSDRGVNEKLFF
TGTGCCAGCAGTGACAGGGGTGTTAATGAAAAACTGTTTTTT
>TRBJ1-1|.|.|TRBV7-2
CASSLTGYSNTEAFF
TGTGCCAGCAGCTTAACAGGTTATTCAAACACTGAAGCTTTCTTT
>TRBJ2-6|.|few|TRBV20-1
CSARGDGFPGANVLTF
TGCAGTGCTAGAGGGGATGGCTTCCCTGGGGCCAACGTCCTGACTTTC
>TRBJ2-5|.|.|TRBV19
CASRDNQETQYF
TGTGCCAGTAGGGACAACCAAGAGACCCAGTACTTC
>TRBJ2-1|TRBD2|.|TRBV3-1
CASSFTGGHNEQFF
TGTGCCAGCAGCTTCACGGGGGGTCACAATGAGCAGTTCTTC
>TRBJ1-6|TRBD1|.|TRBV30
CAWNPGTGGTPLHF
TGTGCCTGGAACCCCGGGACAGGGGGGACACCCCTCCACTTT
>TRBJ1-2|.|.|TRBV5-1
CASSLALLSRPLLNYGYTF
TGCGCCAGCAGCTTGGCCCTACTGTCCAGGCCTCTCCTTAACTATGGCTACACCTTC
>TRBJ2-7|.|few|TRBV3-1
CASSQEGIIYEQYF
TGTGCCAGCAGCCAAGAGGGGATTATCTACGAGCAGTACTTC
>TRBJ1-6|TRBD1|.|TRBV20-1
CSAVNRGSSYNSPLHF
TGCAGTGCAGTGAACAGGGGGAGCTCCTATAATTCACCCCTCCACTTT
>TRBJ2-1|TRBD2|.|TRBV6-5
CASSYSLLAGGNNEQFF
TGTGCCAGCAGTTACTCCCTACTAGCGGGGGGTAACAATGAGCAGTTCTTC
>TRBJ1-1|TRBD1|many|TRBV20-1
CSAREGAYTEAFF
TGCAGTGCAAGAGAGGGGGCGTACACTGAAGCTTTCTTT
>TRBJ2-5|TRBD2|many|TRBV20-1
CSATSGVVETQYF
TGCAGTGCTACTAGCGGGGTGGTGGAGACCCAGTACTTC
>TRBJ2-3|TRBD2|many|TRBV28
CASSQAGGPPDTQYF
TGTGCCAGCAGTCAAGCGGGGGGCCCCCCAGATACGCAGTATTTT
>TRBJ1-1|.|few|TRBV5-1
CASSLLGPGVTEAFF
TGCGCCAGCAGCCTTCTCGGCCCAGGGGTCACTGAAGCTTTCTTT
>TRBJ2-7|.|.|TRBV18
CASSPRGSSGNEQYF
TGTGCCAGCTCACCTCGGGGCTCCTCCGGGAACGAGCAGTACTTC
>TRBJ2-7|.|many|TRBV28
CASSLPDGGRYEQYF
TGTGCCAGCAGTTTACCCGACGGGGGGCGATACGAGCAGTACTTC
>TRBJ2-7|TRBD1|.|TRBV10-2
CASSETGGYSGAPYEQYF
TGCGCCAGCAGTGAGACAGGGGGCTATAGCGGTGCGCCCTACGAGCAGTACTTC
>TRBJ2-3|.|many|TRBV29-1
CSVVGQTTDTQYF
TGCAGCGTCGTGGGGCAGACCACAGATACGCAGTATTTT
>TRBJ2-2|.|.|TRBV5-6
CASSLPGARELFF
TGTGCCAGCAGCCTACCAGGGGCGAGGGAGCTGTTTTTT
>TRBJ2-5|.|few|TRBV20-1
CTPDSPETQYF
TGCACCCCTGACAGCCCGGAGACCCAGTACTTC
>TRBJ2-5|.|many|TRBV25-1
CASSEEGGLQETQYF
TGTGCCAGCAGTGAAGAGGGTGGCCTCCAAGAGACCCAGTACTTC
>TRBJ2-1|TRBD2|.|TRBV2
CASSVASGSYNEQFF
TGTGCCAGCAGTGTAGCTAGCGGGAGTTACAATGAGCAGTTCTTC
>TRBJ2-1|.|many|TRBV11-2
CASSPLPARLTLSSYNEQFF
TGTGCCAGCAGCCCCCTCCCAGCACGGCTCACCCTGAGCTCCTACAATGAGCAGTTCTTC
>TRBJ2-1|.|.|TRBV3-1
CASSPGRFPYNEQFF
TGTGCCAGCAGCCCCGGCAGGTTTCCCTACAATGAGCAGTTCTTC
>TRBJ2-1|TRBD2|many|TRBV20-1
CSARDGRLAGNEQFF
TGCAGTGCTAGAGATGGTAGACTAGCGGGGAATGAGCAGTTCTTC
>TRBJ1-5|.|.|TRBV30
CAWSLGFNQPQHF
TGTGCCTGGAGTTTAGGTTTTAATCAGCCCCAGCATTTT
>TRBJ2-1|TRBD2|many|TRBV7-2
CASSSRGLAEYNEQFF
TGTGCCAGCAGCTCGAGGGGCCTAGCGGAGTACAATGAGCAGTTCTTC
>TRBJ2-3|TRBD2|.|TRBV20-1
CSARWGSGRALDTQYF
TGCAGTGCTAGGTGGGGGAGCGGGAGGGCCCTGGATACGCAGTATTTT
>TRBJ2-1|TRBD2|.|TRBV9
CASSVDWGGEQFF
TGTGCCAGCAGCGTAGATTGGGGGGGTGAGCAGTTCTTC
>TRBJ1-5|.|.|TRBV24-1
CATSVGASNQPQHF
TGTGCCACCAGTGTAGGCGCTAGCAATCAGCCCCAGCATTTT
>TRBJ2-2|.|many|TRBV9
CASTPRENTGELFF
TGTGCCAGCACCCCCAGGGAGAACACCGGGGAGCTGTTTTTT
>TRBJ1-5|.|.|TRBV5-6
CASSRINQPQHF
TGTGCCAGCAGTCGTATCAATCAGCCCCAGCATTTT
>TRBJ2-5|TRBD2|.|TRBV20-1
CSAPRTSGTQETQYF
TGCAGTGCTCCTCGGACTAGCGGGACCCAAGAGACCCAGTACTTC
>TRBJ1-5|TRBD1|.|TRBV20-1
CSALGQIEWPQHF
TGCAGTGCTTTGGGACAGATAGAATGGCCCCAGCATTTT
>TRBJ1-2|.|.|TRBV20-1
CRIGGGYTF
TGCAGGATCGGGGGGGGCTACACCTTC
>TRBJ2-7|.|.|TRBV5-1
CAGSWGAGTSYEQYF
TGCGCCGGCAGCTGGGGGGCAGGGACCTCCTACGAGCAGTACTTC
>TRBJ2-2|.|.|TRBV7-2
CASRPAGAAGELFF
TGTGCCAGCAGACCTGCCGGGGCGGCCGGGGAGCTGTTTTTT
>TRBJ2-7|.|few|TRBV6-2/TRBV6-3
CASSSWQYEQYF
TGTGCCAGCAGTTCATGGCAATACGAGCAGTACTTC
>TRBJ2-1|TRBD2|.|TRBV12-3/TRBV12-4
CASTEGLAQFNEQFF
TGTGCCAGCACCGAGGGACTAGCGCAATTCAATGAGCAGTTCTTC
>TRBJ2-7|TRBD2|.|TRBV18
CASSPSSGKEEQYF
TGTGCCAGCTCACCATCCAGCGGGAAGGAAGAGCAGTACTTC
>TRBJ2-7|TRBD2|few|TRBV3-1
CASSRTSGAYEQYF
TGTGCCAGCAGCCGGACTAGCGGTGCCTACGAGCAGTACTTC
>TRBJ2-7|TRBD2|few|TRBV20-1
CSAKDLAGVHEQYF
TGCAGTGCTAAGGATCTAGCGGGAGTCCACGAGCAGTACTTC
>TRBJ2-7|.|.|TRBV6-6
CASSYLAYEQYF
TGTGCCAGCAGTTACCTTGCCTACGAGCAGTACTTC
>TRBJ2-1|TRBD2|many|TRBV28
CASSLWNQRGGGEQFF
TGTGCCAGCAGTTTATGGAACCAGCGGGGGGGAGGGGAGCAGTTCTTC
>TRBJ1-5|.|few|TRBV7-2
CASSFGDVQPQHF
TGTGCCAGCAGCTTTGGGGACGTCCAGCCCCAGCATTTT
>TRBJ2-6|.|.|TRBV20-1
CSARDVGGSGANVLTF
TGCAGTGCTAGAGATGTGGGGGGATCTGGGGCCAACGTCCTGACTTTC